These 2 T cell receptor beta chains came from one sample sequenced in a study of T cells expressing NK-cell markers. TCRdb reprocessed the 5' RACE reads, with one entry per CDR3 protein and no DNA. This repertoire comprises about 390,000 distinct CDR3 sequences; its ten largest clones make up approximately 12%. Sequencing was carried out using blood T cells: a sorted CD56 or NKG2C T cell subset, CD4+ or CD8+ T cells, or bulk PBMC T cells (not recorded which). The source of these receptors is a woman aged 45-65 years in good health.

J is TRBJ2-2 and V is TRBV7-9; lacking DNA, the TRBD1 call made by TCRdb goes unchecked. Looked up from germline, CDR1 is SEHNR and CDR2 is FQNEAQ (reference sequence). The CDR3 has 19 residues. CDR3 amino acids: CASSLVFGRTKSNTGELFF.

V gene TRBV7-8 combines with J gene TRBJ2-2; checking the TCRdb D call of TRBD1 is not possible without DNA. The germline CDR1 and CDR2 sequences are SGHVS and FQNEAQ. CDR3 size: 16 residues. CDR3 sequence: CASSLGVGTSTGELFF.